This T cell receptor beta chain was documented in a study of blood T cell repertoires in COVID-19. TCRdb keeps only in-frame clones here, not all; method: immunoSEQ multiplex PCR. The sample holds around 140,000 clones, around 87% seen once. J gave up 9 bases and V 5 bases, and 18 bases lay outside the gene matches. Looked up from germline, CDR1 is LNHDA and CDR2 is SQIVND (reference sequence). The CDR3 has 18 residues. This TCR derives from an elderly man with acute or convalescent COVID-19. Source material: peripheral blood. V and J are TRBV19 and TRBJ2-3; 12 positions agree with TRBD2. Here the CDR3 DNA reads TGTGCCAGTAGTCCTGGGGCTAGCGGGGGGGTCTTGAAGGGGACGCAGTATTTT. Translation gives CASSPGASGGVLKGTQYF.